Sequencing of this T cell receptor beta chain was carried out in a study of radiation and T cells in renal cell carcinoma (dated by TCRdb to the early 2020s). About the full investigation: Samples came from a clinical trial, in which primary renal cell carcinomas received 15 Gy stereotactic body radiation therapy followed by nephrectomy 4 weeks later. In total, almost 55 samples, comprising 26 tumors and 27 peripheral blood samples, were subjected to TCR beta sequencing. In the approximately 53 samples combined, fewer than 5 million unique CDR3 nucleotide sequences were found, encoding some 2,500,000 unique CDR3 amino acid sequences.

Note on this clone: Its binding antigen is unknown. Base qualities are missing; no much larger clone stands one base away.

General study outcomes and caveats: Because the trial had a single-armed design, the trial could not examine how radiation dose or scheduling affected the TCR repertoire. In blood, the top tumor clonotypes increased from baseline to 2 weeks after radiation and then shrank by 4 weeks, which suggests a temporary expansion of tumor-resident clones. Because pretreatment tumor biopsies were not available, the study could not determine whether clonotypes were already present within the tumor at baseline. Blood repertoire dynamics were not followed beyond 4 weeks after treatment.

This specimen's time point label, per the study, means: blood 2 weeks post-SBRT. Sample treatment or condition, as interpreted from the label and publication: 15 Gy SBRT to primary tumor, nephrectomy 4 weeks later. To track tumor-enriched clonotypes, serial peripheral blood was sampled from radiation-treated patients at baseline and at 2 weeks and 4 weeks after SBRT. Renal cell carcinoma with clear cell pathology was present in all patients. The QIAamp DNA Blood Mini Kit (Qiagen) was used to prepare genomic DNA for TCR sequencing. Samples were included in the analyses only if all quality control checks were passed. Deletion took 5 bases off V and 2 bases off J, with a span of 15 bases between the germline ends. The CDR3 numbers 15 residues from cysteine through phenylalanine. Of the read, only the CDR3 DNA is kept; its 45 bases are in frame from base 1. Reading the germline V gene gives CDR1 SGHTA and CDR2 FQGNSA.

The immunoSEQ kit was used, according to the manufacturer's recommendations, to generate TCR beta libraries from genomic DNA. To prepare libraries, a first multiplex PCR with proprietary primers was run, followed by a second PCR that added unique barcodes, and a bead cleanup was done after each round. A kit-provided positive control reaction and a negative control reaction were included in every sample batch. The final libraries were assessed on an Agilent 4200 TapeStation D1000 ScreenTape, pooled by volume, and quantified by qPCR. Sequencing was performed on an Illumina NextSeq500 using a MidOutput 150-cycle cartridge, with 156 Read1 cycles, 15 Index1 cycles, and the kit custom primers. The pooled library was loaded at roughly 0.9 pM with roughly 19% PhiX control spiked in. Per the original workflow: Vendor-processed data were analyzed in R, with a clonotype defined as all T cells sharing the same CDR3 nucleotide sequence. For clone abundance analyses, frequencies were normalized to the 10,000 most abundant clones in each sample. Public T cell clones, which averaged fewer than five per sample, were removed prior to analysis. Tumor-enriched clonotypes and baseline blood-enriched clonotypes were defined as those with an abundance difference of at least 32-fold between compartments. A beta-binomial differential abundance model was applied to find clonotypes that expanded or contracted between blood time points. Similarity between tumor and blood repertoires was quantified using the Baroni-Urbani and Buser coefficient, and groups were compared with two-tailed Wilcoxon tests in R. What TCRdb holds here is the immuneACCESS table cut down to in-frame rearrangements. Part of the clones is not present; checked against another copy, under half of the missing clones reflect an unresolved V gene, and the others are unexplained. V and J calls plus clone size are reproduced from that table; the DNA served to infer D and trimming. This sample gives about 150,000 clones in total; 87% of them show up just once. The ten largest clones add up to roughly 13% of the sample.

The sample in question was blood, obtained from a patient whose treatment included radiotherapy and nephrectomy. This TCR was recovered from a woman aged 45 to 65 with renal cell carcinoma. This chain is built from TRBV7-2 and TRBJ1-2, with TRBD1 tentatively as D gene (6 bases match). The CDR3 corresponds to CASSPLGGLNYGYTF. The nucleotide sequence is TGTGCCAGCAGCCCGCTAGGGGGGCTAAACTATGGCTACACCTTC.